Sequencing of this T cell receptor beta chain was carried out in a study of metastatic and nonmetastatic thyroid tumors (dated by TCRdb to the early 2020s). About the investigation overall: For patients with malignant and with benign thyroid disease, the researchers compared repertoires between peripheral blood samples and tumor or nodule tissue samples.

No treatment had been received by any patient before thyroid surgery. Using T-cell receptor beta sequencing, the researchers looked back retrospectively at clinical samples from patients, gathered between about 2011 and 2019. Library preparation was by PCR. Sequencing was carried out with an Illumina HiSeq 4000. High-throughput sequencing was used to profile the TCR beta-chain CDR3 region of every patient. For the original study's pipeline: The researchers built a classifier to tell apart papillary thyroid cancer patients with distant metastasis, based on CDR3 differences among clinicopathological groups. To measure repertoire diversity the researchers used the Shannon index, while the Morisita-Horn index served to gauge how similar the tumor and blood repertoires were. TCRdb redid the processing of the public reads, applying fastp at Q25 and MiXCR, and retained in-frame beta chains. These V and J calls are TCRdb output, not the study's own analysis. Present in this sample are thousands of clones, roughly 34% of which were seen just once. 15% to 20% of the sample comes from the top ten.

CDR1 and CDR2 were assigned from the germline V gene (reference sequence) as DFQATT and SNEGSKA. From V the trimming removes 3 bases and from J it removes 2 bases, while the gene matches leave 3 bases of the junction unaccounted for. Including the terminal cysteine and phenylalanine, the CDR3 comprises 14 residues. The sequence is cut down to CDR3 DNA, 42 bases in frame from base 1. A remark on this clone: Its antigen is unknown. No base quality values were provided; no much bigger clone lies one nucleotide off.

The paper as a whole reports these results and caveats: In both blood and tumor samples, TCR beta diversity was reported to be significantly higher in malignant tumors than in benign nodules.

Sample: adjacent normal tissue. This clonotype originated in a female donor with papillary thyroid cancer or a benign thyroid nodule (not recorded which). Some clones in this sample may be carry-over from other donors' samples. The rearrangement joined TRBV20-1 to TRBJ2-1, with TRBD2 matching 8 junction bases. The nucleotide sequence reads as follows: TGCAGTGCTAGCGGGAGGGCCGCCTACAATGAGCAGTTCTTC. Translated, it gives CSASGRAAYNEQFF.